Listed below are T cell receptor beta chains from one sample, sequenced in a study of CD8 T cells in Susac syndrome. TCRdb called the immunoSEQ multiplex PCR reads again in MiXCR, with one record for every CDR3 protein. The sample lists approximately 160,000 distinct CDR3 sequences, 92% occurring once. The sample consisted of CD4+ T cells from PBMCs. Receptor source: a human donor in good health. The CDR3 runs from the conserved cysteine through the conserved F or W. Each record gives: J gene, clone size, CDR3 length, D gene, V gene, CDR3 protein, CDR3 DNA. A D gene is named only where the DNA matches it firmly. Clone size appears in some rows only: once, few, many, or a class for an expanded clone.

TRBJ2-5 . 15 TRBD2 TRBV10-3 CAIRGGLAGSETQYF TGTGCCATCCGTGGGGGACTAGCGGGATCAGAGACCCAGTACTTC
TRBJ1-6 . 15 . TRBV12-3/TRBV12-4 CASSPLGGADSPLHF TGTGCCAGCAGTCCCCTGGGGGGAGCGGATTCACCCCTCCACTTT
TRBJ1-4 . 13 . TRBV29-1 CSVGERREEKLFF TGCAGCGTGGGTGAGAGGAGAGAGGAAAAACTGTTTTTT
TRBJ1-1 . 13 . TRBV12-3/TRBV12-4 CASGRGENTEAFF TGTGCCAGCGGAAGGGGAGAGAACACTGAAGCTTTCTTT
TRBJ2-3 . 13 . TRBV24-1 CATSVGSTDTQYF TGTGCCACCAGTGTCGGGAGCACAGATACGCAGTATTTT
TRBJ2-3 . 11 . TRBV5-1 CASSQTDTQYF TGCGCCAGCAGCCAAACAGATACGCAGTATTTT
TRBJ2-5 . 18 TRBD2 TRBV7-7 CASSLELAGGSYQETQYF TGTGCTAGCAGCTTAGAACTAGCGGGAGGTTCGTACCAAGAGACCCAGTACTTC
TRBJ2-7 . 14 TRBD2 TRBV20-1 CSAVGLAGNYEQYF TGCAGTGCCGTGGGACTAGCGGGAAACTACGAGCAGTACTTC
TRBJ2-5 once 14 . TRBV9 CASSWDLEGETQYF TGTGCCAGCAGTTGGGACCTGGAAGGAGAGACCCAGTACTTC
TRBJ1-2 . 11 . TRBV2 CASTPTYGYTF TGTGCCAGCACCCCGACCTATGGCTACACCTTC
TRBJ2-7 . 14 TRBD1 TRBV12-3/TRBV12-4 CASTRTGGSYEQYF TGTGCCAGCACCAGGACAGGGGGTTCCTACGAGCAGTACTTC
TRBJ2-2 . 15 . TRBV18 CASPNPGTNTGELFF TGTGCCAGCCCCAATCCAGGGACGAACACCGGGGAGCTGTTTTTT
TRBJ2-2 few 13 . TRBV19 CASSIQRTGELFF TGTGCCAGTAGTATACAGCGTACCGGGGAGCTGTTTTTT
TRBJ2-1 . 12 . TRBV29-1 CSVAERYNEQFF TGCAGCGTTGCAGAGCGCTACAATGAGCAGTTCTTC
TRBJ2-7 . 14 . TRBV7-2 CASSRDTLLYEQYF TGTGCCAGCAGCCGGGACACCCTTCTCTACGAGCAGTACTTC
TRBJ2-7 once 15 . TRBV7-9 CASSSQGQTDGEQYF TGTGCCAGCAGCTCTCAGGGCCAGACCGACGGCGAGCAGTACTTC
TRBJ2-3 . 17 TRBD1 TRBV28 CASSPGDRVVRGDTQYF TGTGCCAGCAGCCCCGGGGACAGGGTGGTCCGTGGAGATACGCAGTATTTT
TRBJ2-5 . 12 . TRBV29-1 CSVIPSQETQYF TGCAGCGTAATACCCTCGCAAGAGACCCAGTACTTC
TRBJ2-1 . 16 TRBD1 TRBV9 CASSVRGQFSYNEQFF TGTGCCAGCAGCGTACGGGGACAGTTCTCCTACAATGAGCAGTTCTTC
TRBJ1-4 few 16 TRBD1 TRBV5-1 CASSWTDRENNEKLFF TGCGCCAGCAGCTGGACGGACAGGGAGAATAATGAAAAACTGTTTTTT
TRBJ2-5 . 14 . TRBV6-2/TRBV6-3 CASSSQGYQETQYF TGTGCCAGCAGTTCGCAGGGGTACCAAGAGACCCAGTACTTC
TRBJ2-6 . 13 . TRBV20-1 CSAGTSGANVLTF TGCAGTGCAGGGACATCTGGGGCCAACGTCCTGACTTTC
TRBJ2-5 . 14 TRBD2 TRBV6-6 CASSYPGGQETQYF TGTGCCAGCAGTTACCCGGGGGGCCAAGAGACCCAGTACTTC
TRBJ1-1 . 15 . TRBV20-1 CSARRQGTVRTEAFF TGCAGTGCCCGGCGGCAGGGGACGGTGCGGACTGAAGCTTTCTTT
TRBJ1-2 . 14 . TRBV14 CASSRQTGAYGYTF TGTGCCAGCAGCCGCCAGACAGGCGCCTATGGCTACACCTTC
TRBJ2-7 . 15 . TRBV7-2 CASSSAVGPNYEQYF TGTGCCAGCAGCTCCGCTGTCGGTCCCAACTACGAGCAGTACTTC
TRBJ2-6 . 15 . TRBV19 CASKGVYSGANVLTF TGTGCTTCGAAGGGGGTATACTCTGGGGCCAACGTCCTGACTTTC
TRBJ1-3 . 16 TRBD1 TRBV7-7 CASSLGQASSGNTIYF TGTGCCAGCAGCCTGGGACAGGCGAGCTCTGGAAACACCATATATTTT
TRBJ2-5 . 14 . TRBV28 CASSPGPMAETQYF TGTGCCAGCAGTCCCGGGCCGATGGCAGAGACCCAGTACTTC
TRBJ2-4 . 14 . TRBV28 CASSLGPAKNIQYF TGTGCCAGCAGTTTGGGACCGGCCAAAAACATTCAGTACTTC
TRBJ1-5 . 13 . TRBV7-3 CASSLVGDGPQHF TGTGCCAGCAGTCTCGTGGGGGACGGGCCCCAGCATTTT
TRBJ1-1 . 14 . TRBV5-1 CASSKAQMNTEAFF TGCGCCAGCAGCAAAGCACAGATGAACACTGAAGCTTTCTTT